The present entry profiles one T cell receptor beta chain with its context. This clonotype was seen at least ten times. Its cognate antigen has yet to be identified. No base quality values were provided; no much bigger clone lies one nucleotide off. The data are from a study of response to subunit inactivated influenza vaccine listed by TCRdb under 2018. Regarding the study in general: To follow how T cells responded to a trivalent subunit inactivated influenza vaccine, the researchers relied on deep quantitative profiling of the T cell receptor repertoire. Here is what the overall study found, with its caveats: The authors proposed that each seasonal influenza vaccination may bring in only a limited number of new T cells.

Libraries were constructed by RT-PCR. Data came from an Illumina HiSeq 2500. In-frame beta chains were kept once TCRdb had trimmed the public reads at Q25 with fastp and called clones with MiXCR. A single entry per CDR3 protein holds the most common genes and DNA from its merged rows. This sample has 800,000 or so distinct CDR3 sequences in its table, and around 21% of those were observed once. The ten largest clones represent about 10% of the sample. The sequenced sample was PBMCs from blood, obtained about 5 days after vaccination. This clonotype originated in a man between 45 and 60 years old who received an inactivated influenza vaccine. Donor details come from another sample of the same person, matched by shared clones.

The CDR3 region: CASSLGRSLYNEQFF. Here is the DNA: TGTGCCAGCAGCTTAGGACGCTCACTCTACAATGAGCAGTTCTTC. The chain is encoded by TRBV7-9 joined to TRBJ2-1, with the D gene call left open. The CDR3 holds 15 amino acids from the cysteine to the phenylalanine. The DNA shown is the 45-base CDR3, in frame from base 1. The germline ends are 10 bases apart after V is trimmed by 1 base and J by 3 bases. In the germline V gene (reference sequence), CDR1 corresponds to SEHNR and CDR2 to FQNEAQ.